The clone carrying this T cell receptor beta chain came up many times. Its specificity is not known. This entry comes from a study of CD8 T cells in ankylosing spondylitis. Findings and caveats of the study: Matched ankylosing spondylitis synovial fluid reportedly showed significant enrichment of disease-linked clones.

TCR beta libraries were made by quantitative 5'-RACE with molecular barcodes. TCRdb reprocessed the 5' RACE reads with MiXCR, giving one entry per CDR3 protein. The sample carries 50,000 to 75,000 distinct CDR3 sequences, about 6.2% recorded once. The source is a male donor with ankylosing spondylitis. Source material: synovial fluid, either unsorted or a sorted T cell fraction (not recorded which).

CDR3 sequence reads: CASSYTLAGSTDTQYF. CDR3 DNA: TGTGCCAGCAGTTACACATTAGCGGGGAGCACAGATACGCAGTATTTT. This chain uses TRBV6-5 with TRBJ2-3; 8 bases agree with TRBD2. J was trimmed by 0 bases and V by 2 bases; bases with no gene match: 4. CDR1 MNHEY and CDR2 SVGAGI come from the germline V gene. The CDR3 loop spans 16 amino acids.